Below, one TCR beta chain is given with its context. Its matching antigen is unknown. Repertoires were generated with immunoSEQ multiplex PCR, while TCRdb's copy carries only in-frame clones and drops some. The data contain around 84,000 clones, 85% to 95% of them singletons. The sample is drawn from a study of OX40 agonist ivuxolimab in advanced cancers. The study's findings and limits: At 0.1 to 3.0 mg/kg, clonal expansion of CD4+ and CD8+ blood T cells had occurred by week 6.

Systemic immunosuppression or a history of autoimmune disease excluded patients. The investigators sampled blood at baseline, at cycle 4 day 1, and at cycle 7 day 1. Germline V gene sequence: CDR1 SGHKS, CDR2 YYEKEE (reference sequence). V was trimmed by 0 bases and J by 2 bases, leaving 8 bases between them. The CDR3 runs to 14 residues. This specimen was CD4+ or CD8+ T cells sorted from blood, taken in a trial of the OX40 agonist ivuxolimab. This chain connects TRBV5-5 to TRBJ2-5; no clear D gene. The clonotype comes from an adult with an advanced solid tumor such as melanoma, head and neck, liver or kidney cancer. The CDR3: CASSLEWIQETQYF. For the CDR3, the DNA is TGTGCCAGCAGCTTGGAGTGGATTCAAGAGACCCAGTACTTC.